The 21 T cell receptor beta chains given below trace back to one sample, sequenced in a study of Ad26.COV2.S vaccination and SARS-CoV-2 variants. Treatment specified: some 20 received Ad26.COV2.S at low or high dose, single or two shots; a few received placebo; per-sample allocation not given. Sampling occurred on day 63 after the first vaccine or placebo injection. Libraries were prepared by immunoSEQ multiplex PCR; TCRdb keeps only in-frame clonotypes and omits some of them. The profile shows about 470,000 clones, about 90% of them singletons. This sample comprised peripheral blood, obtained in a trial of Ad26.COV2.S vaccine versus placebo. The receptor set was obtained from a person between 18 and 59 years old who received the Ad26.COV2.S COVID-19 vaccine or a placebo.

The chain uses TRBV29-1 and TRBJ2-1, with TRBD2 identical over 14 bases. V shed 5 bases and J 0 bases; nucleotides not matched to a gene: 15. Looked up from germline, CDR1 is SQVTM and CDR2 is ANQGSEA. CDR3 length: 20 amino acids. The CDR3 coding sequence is TGCAGCGTTCGACTAGCGGGAGGGCGTTGGGGGGTGAGCTCCTACAATGAGCAGTTCTTC. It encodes CSVRLAGGRWGVSSYNEQFF.

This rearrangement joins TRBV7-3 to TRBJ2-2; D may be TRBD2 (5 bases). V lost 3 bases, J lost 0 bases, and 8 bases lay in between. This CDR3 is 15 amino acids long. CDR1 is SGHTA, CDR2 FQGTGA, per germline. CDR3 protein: CASSLSGANTGELFF. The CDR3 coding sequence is TGTGCCAGCAGCTTGAGCGGAGCGAACACCGGGGAGCTGTTTTTT. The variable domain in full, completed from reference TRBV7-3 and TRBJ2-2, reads GAGVSQTPSNKVTEKGKYVELRCDPISGHTALYWYRQSLGQGPEFLIYFQGTGAADDSGLPNDRFFAVRPEGSVSTLKIQRTERGDSAVYLCASSLSGANTGELFFGEGSRLTVL.

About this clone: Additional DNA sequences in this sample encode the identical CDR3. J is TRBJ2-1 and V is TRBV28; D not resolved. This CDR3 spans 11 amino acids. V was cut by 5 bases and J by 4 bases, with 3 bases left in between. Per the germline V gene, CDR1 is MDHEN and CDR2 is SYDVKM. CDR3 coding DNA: TGTGCCAGCAGTACTTACAATGAGCAGTTCTTC. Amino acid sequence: CASSTYNEQFF. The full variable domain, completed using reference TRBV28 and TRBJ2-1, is DVKVTQSSRYLVKRTGEKVFLECVQDMDHENMFWYRQDPGLGLRLIYFSYDVKMKEKGDIPEGYSVSREKKERFSLILESASTNQTSMYLCASSTYNEQFFGPGTRLTVL.

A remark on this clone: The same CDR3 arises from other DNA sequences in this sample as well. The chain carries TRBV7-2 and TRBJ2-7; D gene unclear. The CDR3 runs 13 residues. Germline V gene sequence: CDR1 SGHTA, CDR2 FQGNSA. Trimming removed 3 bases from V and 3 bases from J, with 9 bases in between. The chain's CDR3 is CASSLGRIYEQYF. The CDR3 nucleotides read TGTGCCAGCAGCTTGGGTCGAATCTACGAGCAGTACTTC.

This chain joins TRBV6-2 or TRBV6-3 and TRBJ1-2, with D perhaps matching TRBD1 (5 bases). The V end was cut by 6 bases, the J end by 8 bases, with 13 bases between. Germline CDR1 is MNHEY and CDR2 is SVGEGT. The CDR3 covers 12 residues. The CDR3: CASSTRGGGYTF. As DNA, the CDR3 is TGTGCCAGCAGCACCCGGGGCGGAGGCTACACCTTC.

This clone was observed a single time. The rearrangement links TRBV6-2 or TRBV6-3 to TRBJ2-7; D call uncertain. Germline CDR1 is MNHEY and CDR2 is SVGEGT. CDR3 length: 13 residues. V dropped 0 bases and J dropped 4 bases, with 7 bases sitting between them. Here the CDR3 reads CASSYSRLYEQYF. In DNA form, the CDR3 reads TGTGCCAGCAGTTACTCGCGATTATACGAGCAGTACTTC.

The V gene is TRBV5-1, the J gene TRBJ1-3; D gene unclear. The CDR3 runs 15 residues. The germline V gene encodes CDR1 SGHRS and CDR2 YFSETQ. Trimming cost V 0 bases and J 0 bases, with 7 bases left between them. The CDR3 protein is CASSLALNSGNTIYF. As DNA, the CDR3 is TGCGCCAGCAGCTTGGCCTTGAACTCTGGAAACACCATATATTTT.

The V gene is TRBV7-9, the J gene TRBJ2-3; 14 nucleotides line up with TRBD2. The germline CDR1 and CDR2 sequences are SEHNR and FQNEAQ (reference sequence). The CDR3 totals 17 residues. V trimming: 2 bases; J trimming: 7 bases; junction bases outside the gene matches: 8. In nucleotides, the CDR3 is TGTGCCAGCAGCTTAACGGGACTAGCGGGAGTTCTTCATACGCAGTATTTT. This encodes CASSLTGLAGVLHTQYF.

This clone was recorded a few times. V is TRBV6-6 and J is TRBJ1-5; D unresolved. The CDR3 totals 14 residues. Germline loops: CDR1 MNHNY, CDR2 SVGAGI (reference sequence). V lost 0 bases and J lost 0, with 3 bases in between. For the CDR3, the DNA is TGTGCCAGCAGTTACTCGACTAGCAATCAGCCCCAGCATTTT. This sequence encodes CASSYSTSNQPQHF.

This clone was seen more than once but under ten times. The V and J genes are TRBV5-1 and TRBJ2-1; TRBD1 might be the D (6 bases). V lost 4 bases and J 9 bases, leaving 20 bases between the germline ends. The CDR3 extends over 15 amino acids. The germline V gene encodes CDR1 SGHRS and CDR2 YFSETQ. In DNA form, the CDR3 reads TGCGCCAGCAGCCCGGAAGCCAGGGGAGACCCTGAGCAGTTCTTC. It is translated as CASSPEARGDPEQFF.

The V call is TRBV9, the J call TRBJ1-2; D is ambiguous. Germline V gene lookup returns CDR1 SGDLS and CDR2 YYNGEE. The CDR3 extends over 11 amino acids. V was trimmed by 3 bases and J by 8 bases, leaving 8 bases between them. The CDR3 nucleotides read TGTGCCAGCAGCGCCCGCGGGGGCTACACCTTC. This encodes CASSARGGYTF.

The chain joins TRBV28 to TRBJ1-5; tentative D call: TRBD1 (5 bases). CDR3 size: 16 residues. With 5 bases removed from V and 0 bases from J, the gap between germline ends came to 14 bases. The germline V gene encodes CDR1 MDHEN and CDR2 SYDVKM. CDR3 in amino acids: CASSPHLGDSNQPQHF. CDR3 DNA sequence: TGTGCCAGCAGTCCCCACTTAGGGGATAGCAATCAGCCCCAGCATTTT.

CDR3 sequence (DNA): TGTGCCAGTAGTGCCGACCAGGGGCGTTGGAACTACGAGCAGTACTTC. Translation gives CASSADQGRWNYEQYF. This chain links TRBV19 with TRBJ2-7; D possibly corresponds to TRBD1 (6 bases). The CDR3 has 16 residues. With 5 bases removed from V and 3 bases from J, the gap between germline ends came to 20 bases. CDR1 and CDR2 (germline): LNHDA, SQIVND (reference sequence). The full variable domain, rest sourced from reference TRBV19 and TRBJ2-7, is DGGITQSPKYLFRKEGQNVTLSCEQNLNHDAMYWYRQDPGQGLRLIYYSQIVNDFQKGDIAEGYSVSREKKESFPLTVTSAQKNPTAFYLCASSADQGRWNYEQYFGPGTRLTVT.

CDR3 in amino acids: CAIRGVTGGGSPLHF. The CDR3 bases are TGTGCCATCAGGGGGGTGACAGGGGGCGGTTCACCCCTCCACTTT. The rearrangement links TRBV10-3 to TRBJ1-6; 10 bases are a match to TRBD1. Germline CDR1 and CDR2: ENHRY and SYGVKD. The CDR3 length is 15 residues. Trimming at V came to 6 bases and at J to 9 bases, leaving 8 bases not matched to a gene.

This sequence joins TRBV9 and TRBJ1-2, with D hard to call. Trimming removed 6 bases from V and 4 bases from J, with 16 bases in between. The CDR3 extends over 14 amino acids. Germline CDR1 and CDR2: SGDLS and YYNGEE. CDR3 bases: TGTGCCAGCAATCTGGGATTAACCTCCTATGGCTACACCTTC. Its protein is CASNLGLTSYGYTF.

The DNA of the CDR3 is TGTGCCATCAGTGTCAGGGGGGGAAGCACAGATACGCAGTATTTT. It codes for CAISVRGGSTDTQYF. The rearrangement joins TRBV10-3 to TRBJ2-3, with D perhaps being TRBD1 or TRBD2 (7 bases each). V was pared by 4 bases and J by 0 bases, with 11 bases between. The CDR3 totals 15 residues. Germline V gene sequence: CDR1 ENHRY, CDR2 SYGVKD.

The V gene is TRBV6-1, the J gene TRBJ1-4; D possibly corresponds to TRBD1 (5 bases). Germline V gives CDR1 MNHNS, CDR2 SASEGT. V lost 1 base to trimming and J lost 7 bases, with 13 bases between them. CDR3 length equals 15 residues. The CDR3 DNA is TGTGCCAGCAGTGAAGATTTGGGGCTAGTTGAAAAACTGTTTTTT. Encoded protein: CASSEDLGLVEKLFF.

This chain's CDR3 is CASSSIRVSNQPQHF. The CDR3 nucleotides read TGTGCCAGCAGCTCCATAAGGGTTAGCAATCAGCCCCAGCATTTT. V usage is TRBV5-6 and J usage is TRBJ1-5; D is unresolved. The CDR3 has 15 residues. Germline values: CDR1 SGHDT, CDR2 YYEEEE. V shed 3 bases and J shed 0 bases, with 10 bases lying between them.

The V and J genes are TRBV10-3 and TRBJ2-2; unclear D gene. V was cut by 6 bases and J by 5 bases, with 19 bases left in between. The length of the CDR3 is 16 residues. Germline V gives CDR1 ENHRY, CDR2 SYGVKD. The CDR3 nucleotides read TGTGCCATCAGATTCTCCCTAGGGATGTCGACCGGGGAGCTGTTTTTT. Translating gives CAIRFSLGMSTGELFF.

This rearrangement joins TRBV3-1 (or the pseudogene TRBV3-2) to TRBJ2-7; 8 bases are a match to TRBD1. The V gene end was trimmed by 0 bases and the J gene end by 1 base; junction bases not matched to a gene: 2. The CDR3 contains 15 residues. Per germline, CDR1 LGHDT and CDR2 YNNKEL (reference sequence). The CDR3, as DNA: TGTGCCAGCAGCCAAGAAGGACAGGGATCCTACGAGCAGTACTTC. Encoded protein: CASSQEGQGSYEQYF.

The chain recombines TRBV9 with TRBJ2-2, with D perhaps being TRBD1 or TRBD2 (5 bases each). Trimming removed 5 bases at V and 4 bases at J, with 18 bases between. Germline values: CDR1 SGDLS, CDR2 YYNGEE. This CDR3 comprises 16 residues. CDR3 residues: CASSLGTSRGTGELFF. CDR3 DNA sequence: TGTGCCAGCAGTCTCGGGACCTCCCGGGGCACCGGGGAGCTGTTTTTT.